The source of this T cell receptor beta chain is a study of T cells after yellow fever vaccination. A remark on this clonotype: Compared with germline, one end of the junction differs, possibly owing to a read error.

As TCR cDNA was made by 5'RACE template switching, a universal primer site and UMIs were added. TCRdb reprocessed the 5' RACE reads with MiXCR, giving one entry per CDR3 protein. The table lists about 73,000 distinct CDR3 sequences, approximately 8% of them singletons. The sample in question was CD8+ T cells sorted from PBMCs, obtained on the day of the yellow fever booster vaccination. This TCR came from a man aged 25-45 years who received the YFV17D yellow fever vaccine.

CDR3 sequence: CASSLGQGNYEQYF. As DNA, the CDR3 is TGTGCTAGCAGCTTAGGACAGGGGAACTACGAGCAGTACTTC. This sequence joins TRBV7-7 and TRBJ2-7; TRBD1 agrees at 9 bases. CDR3 length equals 14 residues. CDR1 SSHAT and CDR2 FNYEAQ come from the germline V gene (reference sequence).